This entry features one T cell receptor beta chain sequence. The antigen remains undetermined. This entry is derived from a study of chemoradiotherapy in HPV16-positive cancers. Study-wide context: Functional T-cell assays on a couple of HPV16-positive patients' cells defined candidate HPV-specific clones and common TCR motifs.

Here immunoSEQ multiplex PCR was the method, and the copy in TCRdb shows in-frame clones only, minus some. In the table there are 2,000 to 3,000 clones, roughly 91% of which are singletons. Repertoires were sampled repeatedly during chemoradiotherapy. Findings and limits, study-wide: The functional HPV-specific definition rests on just a couple of HPV16-positive patients. Candidate HPV-specific clones and E7-related TCR motifs grew in tumor during treatment.

Trimming at V came to 2 bases and at J to 8 bases, leaving 8 bases not matched to a gene. The CDR3 sequence is 14 residues long. Germline-derived CDR1 and CDR2 are GTSNPN and SVGIG (reference sequence). The material was tumor tissue, obtained from a patient who underwent chemoradiotherapy. The receptor comes from a human donor with HPV-associated anogenital cancer. The chain employs TRBV30 and TRBJ1-4; 7 positions match TRBD1. The CDR3 coding sequence is TGTGCCTGGAGTCGGGCAGGGGGGCAAGAAAAACTGTTTTTT. Protein: CAWSRAGGQEKLFF.